This note documents a single T cell receptor (beta chain) sequence. Trimming took 0 bases from V and 1 from J, leaving 13 bases between them. Germline CDR1 SGHNT, CDR2 YYREEE (reference sequence). CDR3 length: 16 residues. In the original workflow: Amplification of reference gene primers provided the estimated nucleated cell counts. TCRdb keeps only in-frame clones here, not all; method: immunoSEQ multiplex PCR. The D gene and trimming were derived from the DNA, and the V and J assignments and clone size from that table. The table lists 100,000 to 150,000 clones, more than 75% of them singletons, with approximately 8% in the top ten. The data belong to a study of blood T cell repertoires in COVID-19. Across the study: Specimens from acute and convalescent COVID-19 originated in the United States, Italy and Spain. In each case, the material was cDNA or gDNA derived from T cells, B-cell-depleted T cells, or PBMCs.

Material: peripheral blood. This chain uses TRBV5-4 with TRBJ1-1; no definite D call. The TCR originated in a middle-aged man with acute or convalescent COVID-19. CDR3 sequence reads: CASSLEPGLRNTEAFF. Written as DNA, the CDR3 is TGTGCCAGCAGCTTGGAGCCAGGACTAAGGAACACTGAAGCTTTCTTT.